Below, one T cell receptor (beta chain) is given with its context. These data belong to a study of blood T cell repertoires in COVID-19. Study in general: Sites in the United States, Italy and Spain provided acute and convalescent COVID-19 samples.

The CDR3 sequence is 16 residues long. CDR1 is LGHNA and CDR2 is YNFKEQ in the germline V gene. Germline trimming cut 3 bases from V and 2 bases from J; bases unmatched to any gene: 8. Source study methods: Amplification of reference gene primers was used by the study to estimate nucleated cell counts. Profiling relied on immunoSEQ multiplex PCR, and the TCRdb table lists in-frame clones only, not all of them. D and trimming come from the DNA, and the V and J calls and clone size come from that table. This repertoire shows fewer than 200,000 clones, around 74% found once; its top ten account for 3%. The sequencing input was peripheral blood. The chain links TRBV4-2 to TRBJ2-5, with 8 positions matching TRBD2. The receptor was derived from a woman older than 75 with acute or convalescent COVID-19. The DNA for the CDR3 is TGTGCCAGCAGCCAGGGAGATAAGCGGGAGCAAGAGACCCAGTACTTC. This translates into CASSQGDKREQETQYF.